The 20 T cell receptor beta chains presented below share a single source sample, sequenced in a study of blood T cell repertoires in COVID-19. The assay was immunoSEQ multiplex PCR, and TCRdb's table has in-frame clones only and misses some. Among around 270,000 clones, roughly 84% were seen once, and the ten largest hold 0.7% to 0.9%. The sequenced sample consisted of peripheral blood. The source is a human donor with COVID-19, enrolled during active disease. The donor label of this sample is uncertain.

The chain uses TRBV7-3 and TRBJ2-1; 10 positions agree with TRBD2. Germline CDR1 is SGHTA and CDR2 is FQGTGA. The CDR3 runs to 14 residues. J was trimmed by 7 bases and V by 6 bases; bases with no gene match: 6. The CDR3: CASSSSGSSNEQFF. In nucleotides, the CDR3 is TGTGCCAGCAGTTCTAGCGGGAGTTCAAATGAGCAGTTCTTC.

This clone was detected many times. V is TRBV30 and J is TRBJ1-6; D possibly corresponds to TRBD1 (6 bases). Trimming cost V 4 bases and J 8 bases, with 12 bases left between them. CDR1 is GTSNPN, CDR2 SVGIG, per germline (reference sequence). The CDR3 runs to 13 residues. The CDR3 nucleotides read TGTGCCTGGACCGGGACATCCTATTCACCCCTCCACTTT. It is translated as CAWTGTSYSPLHF. The variable domain in full, completed from reference TRBV30 and TRBJ1-6, reads SQTIHQWPATLVQPVGSPLSLECTVEGTSNPNLYWYRQAAGRGLQLLFYSVGIGQISSEVPQNLSASRPQDRQFILSSKKLLLSDSGFYLCAWTGTSYSPLHFGNGTRLTVT.

The V gene is TRBV12-3 or TRBV12-4, the J gene TRBJ2-1; no firm D call. Trimming removed 3 bases from V and 12 bases from J, with 9 bases in between. CDR3 length equals 11 residues. The CDR3 is CASSFSFRQFF. The DNA for the CDR3 is TGTGCCAGCAGTTTCTCGTTTCGGCAGTTCTTC.

This chain joins TRBV9 and TRBJ1-4; maybe TRBD1 (6 bases). Germline CDR1 and CDR2: SGDLS and YYNGEE. V was trimmed by 4 bases and J by 0 bases, leaving 19 bases between them. This CDR3 is built from 18 residues. Written as DNA, the CDR3 is TGTGCCAGCAGCCCCCGCGGGGGCGGGGAGGCAACTAATGAAAAACTGTTTTTT. Amino acids: CASSPRGGGEATNEKLFF.

The gene calls are TRBV9 and TRBJ2-7; D is ambiguous. Trimming cost V 0 bases and J 2 bases, with 9 bases left between them. Germline V gene sequence: CDR1 SGDLS, CDR2 YYNGEE. CDR3 length: 14 amino acids. CDR3 in amino acids: CASSVGAKAYEQYF. The CDR3 DNA reads TGTGCCAGCAGCGTAGGGGCTAAAGCCTACGAGCAGTACTTC.

This clone was seen only a few times. This sequence joins TRBV28 and TRBJ2-1, with TRBD1 matching over 11 bases. CDR1 and CDR2 (germline): MDHEN, SYDVKM. After removal of 2 bases from V and 8 bases from J, the junction contained 8 bases not matched to a gene. CDR3 length: 16 amino acids. The CDR3 region has the DNA TGTGCCAGCAGTTTAGGAGAGGGACAGGGGGGCGATGAGCAGTTCTTC. Its translation is CASSLGEGQGGDEQFF.

This clone has more than one count but fewer than ten. The chain uses TRBV7-2 and TRBJ2-3, with D perhaps matching TRBD2 (5 bases). V dropped 0 bases and J dropped 0 bases, with 7 bases sitting between them. Germline lookup yields CDR1 SGHTA and CDR2 FQGNSA. The CDR3 totals 15 residues. The CDR3 region is CASSLARASTDTQYF. The DNA of the CDR3 is TGTGCCAGCAGCTTAGCGAGGGCGAGCACAGATACGCAGTATTTT.

This chain links TRBV6-4 with TRBJ1-1; 10 nucleotides agree with TRBD1. The CDR3 has 14 amino acids. The germline CDR1 and CDR2 sequences are MRHNA and SNTAGT. J was trimmed by 3 bases and V by 8 bases; bases with no gene match: 6. CDR3 nucleotide sequence: TGTGCCAGCCGGATGGACAGGGGGGACACTGAAGCTTTCTTT. This codes for CASRMDRGDTEAFF.

The rearrangement uses TRBV6-6 and TRBJ1-4, with 9 bases aligning to TRBD1. CDR3 length: 15 residues. Germline trimming cut 2 bases from V and 5 bases from J; bases unmatched to any gene: 3. Germline V gene data show CDR1 as MNHNY and CDR2 as SVGAGI (reference sequence). CDR3 DNA sequence: TGTGCCAGCAGTTACATAGGACAGGGGAATGAAAAACTGTTTTTT. Translation gives CASSYIGQGNEKLFF.

This chain uses TRBV30 with TRBJ2-3; the match to TRBD2 covers 12 bases. The V and J ends lost 0 bases and 0 bases, in that order; junction bases with no gene match: 4. Germline V gives CDR1 GTSNPN, CDR2 SVGIG (reference sequence). The CDR3 consists of 17 residues. CDR3: CAWSVPGTSGSTDTQYF. The CDR3 DNA follows: TGTGCCTGGAGTGTCCCAGGGACTAGCGGGAGCACAGATACGCAGTATTTT.

The chain combines TRBV6-5 with TRBJ2-7; 8 positions match TRBD1. CDR3 length: 13 residues. V dropped 6 bases and J dropped 3; count of bases not matched to a gene: 4. Germline-derived CDR1 and CDR2 are MNHEY and SVGAGI. Here the CDR3 reads CASRRDRNYEQYF. The CDR3 DNA reads as TGTGCCAGCAGGCGGGACAGGAACTACGAGCAGTACTTC.

The chain recombines TRBV5-1 with TRBJ2-3; 10 bases line up with TRBD2. The CDR3 contains 16 residues. Germline V lookup: CDR1 SGHRS, CDR2 YFSETQ. Unmatched junction bases numbered 7, after V lost 3 bases and J lost 3 bases. CDR3 residues: CASSSPAGGRTDTQYF. The CDR3 coding sequence is TGCGCCAGCAGCTCCCCAGCGGGAGGGCGGACAGATACGCAGTATTTT.

As for this clone: Other DNA sequences in this specimen translate into the identical CDR3. V gene TRBV5-5 combines with J gene TRBJ1-5; D gene ambiguous. The CDR3 has 13 residues. Deletions cut 1 base from V and 2 bases from J, with 4 bases between. Germline V gene lookup returns CDR1 SGHKS and CDR2 YYEKEE (reference sequence). The DNA of the CDR3 is TGTGCCAGCAGCTTGACAGGCAATCAGCCCCAGCATTTT. Protein product: CASSLTGNQPQHF.

The chain recombines TRBV5-1 with TRBJ2-2; possibly TRBD2 for D (6 bases). Trimming removed 3 bases at V and 1 base at J, with 13 bases between. The CDR3 loop spans 16 amino acids. From germline, CDR1 is SGHRS and CDR2 YFSETQ. CDR3 region: CASSSRGSGNTGELFF. The CDR3 DNA is TGCGCCAGCAGCTCCCGAGGTAGCGGGAACACCGGGGAGCTGTTTTTT.

V usage is TRBV9 and J usage is TRBJ1-1; D possibly corresponds to TRBD1 (5 bases). V lost 0 bases to trimming and J lost 6 bases, with 12 bases between them. Per the germline V gene, CDR1 is SGDLS and CDR2 is YYNGEE. The CDR3 consists of 14 residues. CDR3 protein: CASSVDGPGPEAFF. As DNA, the CDR3 is TGTGCCAGCAGCGTAGATGGGCCAGGGCCTGAAGCTTTCTTT. Full variable domain (outside the CDR3, taken from reference TRBV9 and TRBJ1-1): DSGVTQTPKHLITATGQRVTLRCSPRSGDLSVYWYQQSLDQGLQFLIQYYNGEERAKGNILERFSAQQFPDLHSELNLSSLELGDSALYFCASSVDGPGPEAFFGQGTRLTVV.

The chain joins TRBV2 to TRBJ1-1; the D gene is possibly TRBD1 (6 bases). Germline V gives CDR1 SNHLY, CDR2 FYNNEI. Trimming took 7 bases from V and 0 from J, leaving 12 bases between them. CDR3 length: 14 amino acids. CDR3 sequence reads: CASKDRPMNTEAFF. In DNA, the CDR3 is TGTGCCAGCAAAGACAGGCCCATGAACACTGAAGCTTTCTTT.

This clone was seen ten or more times. The gene calls are TRBV28 and TRBJ1-1; TRBD1 aligns across 8 bases. J gave up 4 bases and V 2 bases, and 12 bases lay outside the gene matches. There are 17 residues in the CDR3. Germline assignment: CDR1 MDHEN and CDR2 SYDVKM. The CDR3 protein is CASSLPSDRAKGTEAFF. The DNA for the CDR3 is TGTGCCAGCAGTTTACCCTCGGACAGGGCAAAGGGCACTGAAGCTTTCTTT.

The chain couples TRBV30 to TRBJ1-1; TRBD1 might be the D (6 bases). Germline V gene lookup returns CDR1 GTSNPN and CDR2 SVGIG (reference sequence). The ends were cut back, 0 bases at V and 3 bases at J, with 11 bases in the middle. The CDR3 extends over 14 amino acids. CDR3 sequence: CAWSVATGYTEAFF. CDR3 DNA sequence: TGTGCCTGGAGTGTAGCGACAGGATACACTGAAGCTTTCTTT.

V usage is TRBV19 and J usage is TRBJ1-1; 9 nucleotides match TRBD1. The CDR3 is 22 amino acids. Looked up from germline, CDR1 is LNHDA and CDR2 is SQIVND (reference sequence). V was pared by 3 bases and J by 5 bases, with 28 bases of the junction left unmatched. Written as DNA, the CDR3 is TGTGCCAGTAGTATGGACGGAGGGACAGGGTTGTTGTGGGGACAGGGTTGGACTGAAGCTTTCTTT. Translation: CASSMDGGTGLLWGQGWTEAFF.

The CDR3 spells CASSLPQDTQYF. CDR3 nucleotide sequence: TGTGCCAGTAGTCTACCCCAAGATACGCAGTATTTT. V is TRBV19 and J is TRBJ2-3; no definite D call. This CDR3 has 12 amino acids. Trimming shortened V by 5 bases and J by 5 bases, and 8 bases separated the two germline ends. Germline assignment: CDR1 LNHDA and CDR2 SQIVND (reference sequence).